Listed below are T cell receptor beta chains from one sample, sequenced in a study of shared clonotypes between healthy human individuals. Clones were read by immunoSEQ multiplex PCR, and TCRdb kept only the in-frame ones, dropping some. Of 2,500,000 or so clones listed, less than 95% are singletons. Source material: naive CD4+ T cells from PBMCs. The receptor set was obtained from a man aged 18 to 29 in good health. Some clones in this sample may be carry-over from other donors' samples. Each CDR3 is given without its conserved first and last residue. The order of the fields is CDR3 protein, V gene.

CDR3aa: ASSGATRTSGASRPGEQF
v_gene: TRBV6-4

CDR3aa: ASSFAPLLAGDYEQY
v_gene: TRBV7-2

CDR3aa: ASSSKQAGRGRYNEQF
v_gene: TRBV28

CDR3aa: ASSRAENTEAF
v_gene: TRBV11-3

CDR3aa: ASSLAIQETQY
v_gene: TRBV7-3

CDR3aa: ASSLDRGNTEAF
v_gene: TRBV11-2

CDR3aa: SEKREGLNEQF
v_gene: TRBV29-1

CDR3aa: ASRWIAEGYGEQY
v_gene: TRBV6-5

CDR3aa: ASSPRAEQETQY
v_gene: TRBV21-1

CDR3aa: ATTLPDSGRGDTQY
v_gene: TRBV15

CDR3aa: ASSSGTATYNEQF
v_gene: TRBV6-1

CDR3aa: ASSDGTDTQY
v_gene: TRBV2

CDR3aa: ASSETGPRTEQY
v_gene: TRBV11-3

CDR3aa: ASSYVSGQVLI
v_gene: TRBV6-6

CDR3aa: ASSRPPGNTIY
v_gene: TRBV5-6

CDR3aa: ASSEEVLVRNQPQH
v_gene: TRBV2

CDR3aa: ASSVEIAESGDTIY
v_gene: TRBV9

CDR3aa: ASSPDPTGGYGYT
v_gene: TRBV19

CDR3aa: ASSEFKGEETQY
v_gene: TRBV25-1

CDR3aa: ASSFDPPDTQY
v_gene: TRBV5-1

CDR3aa: ASILRRTVNTEAF
v_gene: TRBV28

CDR3aa: ASRLTAGLKNIQY
v_gene: TRBV2

CDR3aa: ASSLVHLGYT
v_gene: TRBV28

CDR3aa: ASSPGTSGRGTDTQY
v_gene: TRBV11-2

CDR3aa: ASSRDHNEKLF
v_gene: TRBV5-1

CDR3aa: ASSSSPPAGLATDTQY
v_gene: TRBV28

CDR3aa: ASSNNGGDRNQPQH
v_gene: TRBV19

CDR3aa: ASSLSGNYGYT
v_gene: TRBV28

CDR3aa: ASKWTPSSGYT
v_gene: TRBV2

CDR3aa: AISEGSQEIQY
v_gene: TRBV10-3

CDR3aa: ASSARQGADYGYT
v_gene: TRBV14

CDR3aa: ASNGYTGELF
v_gene: TRBV28

CDR3aa: ASSTVYEQY
v_gene: TRBV18

CDR3aa: ASSLVAGVETQY
v_gene: TRBV5-1

CDR3aa: ASSKGFLYNEQF
v_gene: TRBV19

CDR3aa: ASSLRTWVQSTDTQY
v_gene: TRBV28

CDR3aa: ASSSVRRTDTQY
v_gene: TRBV27

CDR3aa: ASSPALAGTDTQY
v_gene: TRBV18

CDR3aa: ASSLRAGWDTQY
v_gene: TRBV18

CDR3aa: ASSPGTTFYEQY
v_gene: TRBV28

CDR3aa: ASSLPGGPYEQY
v_gene: TRBV6-6

CDR3aa: ASSPGQGVYNEQF
v_gene: TRBV7-2

CDR3aa: ASGRDTVLDGYT
v_gene: TRBV2

CDR3aa: ASSLSPGVQETQY
v_gene: TRBV5-1

CDR3aa: ASSQGIFSAAEQY
v_gene: TRBV4-3

CDR3aa: ASSLASYAEAF
v_gene: TRBV7-2

CDR3aa: ASSPREANYGYT
v_gene: TRBV18

CDR3aa: ASSSPWPRAF
v_gene: TRBV28

CDR3aa: ASSQARDFYNEQF
v_gene: TRBV4-3

CDR3aa: ASSRNSFGAYEQY
v_gene: TRBV6-5

CDR3aa: ASSLFPPVSYGYT
v_gene: TRBV5-6